This T cell receptor (beta chain) is drawn from a study of T cell changes during pregnancy in multiple sclerosis. Germline CDR1 and CDR2: MNHEY and SMNVEV (reference sequence). The J segment lost 14 bases and the V segment lost 0 bases, leaving 7 bases of the junction unmatched. The CDR3 is made up of 14 amino acids. This clone showed up just a few times. TCRdb's table, derived via immunoSEQ multiplex PCR, lists solely in-frame clones and lacks some. The sample comprises approximately 85,000 clones, 90% to 95% of which are singletons, and more than 2.5% rests with the top ten. The source was peripheral blood, collected in the first trimester of pregnancy. The clonotype comes from a female donor with multiple sclerosis, enrolled in a pregnancy study. The rearrangement uses TRBV27 and TRBJ1-6; the match to TRBD1 covers 7 bases. CDR3 sequence: CASSLSLGTGALHF. The CDR3 DNA reads as TGTGCCAGCAGTTTATCTTTGGGTACAGGGGCCCTCCACTTT.